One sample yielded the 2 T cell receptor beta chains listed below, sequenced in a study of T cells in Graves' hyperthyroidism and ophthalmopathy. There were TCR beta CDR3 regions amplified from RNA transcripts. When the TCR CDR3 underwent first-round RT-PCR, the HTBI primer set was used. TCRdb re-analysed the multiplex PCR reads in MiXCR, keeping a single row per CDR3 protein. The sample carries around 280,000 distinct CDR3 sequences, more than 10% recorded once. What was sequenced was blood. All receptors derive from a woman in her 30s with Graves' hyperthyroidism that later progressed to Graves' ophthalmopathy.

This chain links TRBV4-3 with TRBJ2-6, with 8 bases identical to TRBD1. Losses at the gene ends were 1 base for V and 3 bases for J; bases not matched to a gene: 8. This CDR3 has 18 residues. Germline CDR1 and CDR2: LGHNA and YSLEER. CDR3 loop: CASSQVAGGGVGANVLTF. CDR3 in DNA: TGCGCCAGCAGCCAAGTGGCAGGGGGCGGTGTTGGGGCCAACGTCCTGACTTTC.

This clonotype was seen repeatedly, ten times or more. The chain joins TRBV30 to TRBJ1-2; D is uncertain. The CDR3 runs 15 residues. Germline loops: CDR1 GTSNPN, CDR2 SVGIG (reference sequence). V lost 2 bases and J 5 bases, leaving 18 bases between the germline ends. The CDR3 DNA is TGTGCCTGGAGTCCGATGGAGCACCCAGTTTATGGCTACACCTTC. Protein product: CAWSPMEHPVYGYTF.